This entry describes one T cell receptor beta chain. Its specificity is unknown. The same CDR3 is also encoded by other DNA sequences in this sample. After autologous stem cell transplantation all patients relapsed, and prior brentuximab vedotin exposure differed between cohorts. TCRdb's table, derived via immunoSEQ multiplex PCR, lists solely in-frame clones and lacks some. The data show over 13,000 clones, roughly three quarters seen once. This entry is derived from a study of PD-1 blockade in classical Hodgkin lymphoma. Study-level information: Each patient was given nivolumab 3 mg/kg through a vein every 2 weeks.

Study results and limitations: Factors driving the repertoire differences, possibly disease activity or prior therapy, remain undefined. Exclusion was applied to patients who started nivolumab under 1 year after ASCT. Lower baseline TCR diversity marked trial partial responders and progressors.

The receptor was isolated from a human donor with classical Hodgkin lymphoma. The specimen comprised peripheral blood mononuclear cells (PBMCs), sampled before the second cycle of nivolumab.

The CDR3 sequence: CASSLGDSYNEQFF. CDR3 DNA sequence: TGCGCCAGCAGCTTGGGGGACAGCTACAATGAGCAGTTCTTC. The chain is built from TRBV5-1 and TRBJ2-1, with 7 positions matching TRBD1. CDR1 and CDR2 (germline): SGHRS, YFSETQ. The trim removed 0 bases at V and 3 bases at J, leaving 0 bases unmatched. The CDR3 sequence is 14 residues long.